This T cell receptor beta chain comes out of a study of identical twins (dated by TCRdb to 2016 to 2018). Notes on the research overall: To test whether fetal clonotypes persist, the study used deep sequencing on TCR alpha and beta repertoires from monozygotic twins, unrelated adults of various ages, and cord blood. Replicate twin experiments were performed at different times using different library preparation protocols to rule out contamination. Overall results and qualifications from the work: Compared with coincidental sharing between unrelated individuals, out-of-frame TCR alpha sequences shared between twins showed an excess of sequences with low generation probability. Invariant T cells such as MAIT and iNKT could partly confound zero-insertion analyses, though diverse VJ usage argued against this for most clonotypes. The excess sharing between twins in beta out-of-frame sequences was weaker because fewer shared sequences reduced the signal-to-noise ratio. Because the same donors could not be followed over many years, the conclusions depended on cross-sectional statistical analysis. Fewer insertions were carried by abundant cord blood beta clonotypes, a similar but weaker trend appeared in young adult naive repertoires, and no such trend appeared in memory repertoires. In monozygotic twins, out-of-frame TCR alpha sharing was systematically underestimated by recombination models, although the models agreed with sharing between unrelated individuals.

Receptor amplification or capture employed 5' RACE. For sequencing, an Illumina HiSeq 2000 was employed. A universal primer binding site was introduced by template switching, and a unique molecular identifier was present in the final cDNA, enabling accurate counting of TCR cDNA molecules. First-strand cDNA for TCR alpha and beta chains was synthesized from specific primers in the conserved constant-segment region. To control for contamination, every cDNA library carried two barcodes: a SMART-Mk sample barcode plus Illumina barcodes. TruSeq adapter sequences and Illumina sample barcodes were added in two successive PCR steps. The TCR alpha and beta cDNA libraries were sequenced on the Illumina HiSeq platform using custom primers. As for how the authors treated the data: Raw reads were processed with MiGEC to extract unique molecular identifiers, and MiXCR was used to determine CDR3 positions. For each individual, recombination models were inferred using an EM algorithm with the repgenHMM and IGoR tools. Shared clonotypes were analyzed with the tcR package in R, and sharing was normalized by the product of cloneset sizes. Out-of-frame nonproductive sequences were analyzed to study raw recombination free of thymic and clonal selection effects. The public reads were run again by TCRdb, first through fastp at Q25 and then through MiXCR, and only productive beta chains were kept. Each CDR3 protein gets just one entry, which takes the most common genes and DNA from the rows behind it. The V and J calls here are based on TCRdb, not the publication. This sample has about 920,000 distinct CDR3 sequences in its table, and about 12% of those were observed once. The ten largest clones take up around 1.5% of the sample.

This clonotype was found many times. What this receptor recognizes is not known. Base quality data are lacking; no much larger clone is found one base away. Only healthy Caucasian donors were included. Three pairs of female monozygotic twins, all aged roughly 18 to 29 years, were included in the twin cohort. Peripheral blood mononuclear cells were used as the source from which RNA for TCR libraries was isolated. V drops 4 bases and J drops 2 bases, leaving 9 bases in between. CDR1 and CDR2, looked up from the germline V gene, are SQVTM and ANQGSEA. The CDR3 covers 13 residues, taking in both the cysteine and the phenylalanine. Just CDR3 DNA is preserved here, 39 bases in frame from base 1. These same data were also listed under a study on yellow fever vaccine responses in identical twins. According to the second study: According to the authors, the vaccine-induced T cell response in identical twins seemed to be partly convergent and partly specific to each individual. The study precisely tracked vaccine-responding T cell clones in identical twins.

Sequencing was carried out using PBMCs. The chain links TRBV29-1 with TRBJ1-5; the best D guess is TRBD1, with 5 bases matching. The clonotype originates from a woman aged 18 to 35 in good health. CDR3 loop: CSVVAGRNQPQHF. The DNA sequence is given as TGCAGCGTTGTGGCAGGGCGCAATCAGCCCCAGCATTTT.